This T cell receptor beta chain was found in a study of T-cell reconstitution after alpha-beta-depleted transplantation in children. Molecular barcoding with unique molecular identifiers was used for the TCRbeta library. MiXCR, run by TCRdb on the PCR reads, gives a single entry per CDR3 protein. The profile shows 480,000 or so distinct CDR3 sequences, about 10% of them singletons. This clonotype was seen a handful of times. V lost 5 bases, J lost 8 bases, and 10 bases stayed unmatched. The CDR3 totals 15 residues. Germline V gene sequence: CDR1 LGHNA, CDR2 YNFKEQ. This specimen was PBMCs, taken before TCRalphabeta/CD19-depleted stem cell transplant. The sequence derives from a child between 2 and 9 years old with inherited bone marrow failure, due to receive a stem cell transplant. J is TRBJ2-3 and V is TRBV4-2; TRBD2 agrees at 10 bases. CDR3 sequence (DNA): TGTGCCAGCAGCTTCATAGCGGGAGGCGCGGGTACGCAGTATTTT. Its translation is CASSFIAGGAGTQYF.